The 3 T cell receptor beta chains listed next were all sequenced from one sample in a study of CD8 T cells in Susac syndrome. Reverse transcription used about 0.45 to 1 ug RNA and random hexamers. TCRdb called the immunoSEQ multiplex PCR reads again in MiXCR, with one record for every CDR3 protein. The data contain approximately 70,000 distinct CDR3 sequences, 96% of them seen just once; the ten biggest clones take up around 0.11%. The sample comprised CD4+ T cells from PBMCs. These TCRs come from a human donor with multiple sclerosis.

In this sample, this clonotype turned up once. J is TRBJ2-5 and V is TRBV29-1; tentative D call: TRBD2 (5 bases). The CDR3 loop spans 11 amino acids. Per the germline V gene, CDR1 is SQVTM and CDR2 is ANQGSEA. V lost 7 bases and J lost 7, with 13 bases in between. The CDR3: CSGPLGGTQYF. CDR3 sequence (DNA): TGCAGCGGGCCCCTAGGAGGGACCCAGTACTTC.

The J gene is TRBJ2-6, the V gene TRBV4-2; possibly TRBD1 for D (5 bases). Trimming took 1 base from V and 4 from J, leaving 11 bases between them. This CDR3 is 16 amino acids long. The germline V gene has CDR1 LGHNA and CDR2 YNFKEQ. CDR3 nucleotide sequence: TGTGCCAGCAGCCAAGTCGGACAAACCGGGGCCAACGTCCTGACTTTC. It encodes CASSQVGQTGANVLTF.

The V and J genes are TRBV28 and TRBJ1-2; maybe TRBD1 (5 bases). V shed 3 bases and J shed 8 bases, with 19 bases lying between them. Germline CDR1 is MDHEN and CDR2 is SYDVKM. This CDR3 has 15 residues. CDR3 nucleotide sequence: TGTGCCAGCAGTTTTGGGACCTCGGACATTACGGGCTACACCTTC. It translates to CASSFGTSDITGYTF.